This TCR beta chain was observed in a study of cytomegalovirus exposure and HLA in healthy donors. Vbeta (60) and Jbeta (13) primers were used in the PCR. TCRdb's copy holds only in-frame clones and misses some; the assay was immunoSEQ multiplex PCR. The sample has 150,000 to 200,000 clones, around 80% seen once. Germline CDR1 is MNHNY and CDR2 is SVGAGI (reference sequence). V was pared by 6 bases and J by 8 bases, with 10 bases of the junction left unmatched. The CDR3 is 15 residues long. The receptor was derived from a woman in her thirties in good health and CMV-seronegative. The chain couples TRBV6-6 to TRBJ1-6; TRBD1 matches 7 bases. Sequencing input: PBMCs. CDR3 sequence (DNA): TGTGCCAGCAGGGGGACAGTCGTTGGGGATTCACCCCTCCACTTT. The encoded protein is CASRGTVVGDSPLHF.